Each of the 17 T cell receptor beta chains below was sequenced from the same sample in a study of monozygotic twins with inflammatory bowel disease. Each CDR3 protein gets one entry in TCRdb, which reprocessed the 5' RACE reads and gives no DNA. Its table records approximately 390,000 distinct CDR3 sequences. Material for sequencing was blood. The receptors derive from a human donor with ulcerative colitis or Crohn's disease, or a healthy co-twin of an affected twin (not recorded which).

The gene calls are TRBV6-2 or TRBV6-3 and TRBJ2-1; there is no DNA to check the TCRdb D call of TRBD2. In germline, CDR1 is MNHEY, CDR2 SVGEGT. CDR3 length: 17 amino acids. CDR3 sequence reads: CASRGTSGGNSYNEQFF.

The chain couples TRBV21-1 to TRBJ2-4; the D call of TRBD1 rests on TCRdb alone, since no DNA is present to check it. TRBV21-1 is assigned pseudogene status. The CDR3 totals 15 residues. This CDR3 reads CASSKVRQGWYIQYF.

The chain employs TRBV20-1 and TRBJ2-1; TCRdb designates TRBD1, a call that cannot be tested without DNA. CDR3 length: 15 residues. Germline CDR1 and CDR2: DFQATT and SNEGSKA (reference sequence). CDR3 in amino acids: CSARDRALEAPLQFF.

The chain employs TRBV11-3 and TRBJ2-1; the TCRdb D gene call, TRBD2, has no DNA to confirm it. Germline-derived CDR1 and CDR2 are SGHNT and YENEEA. The CDR3 is made up of 16 amino acids. CDR3 amino acids: CASSLDGLAGGNEQFF.

The V call is TRBV11-2, the J call TRBJ2-1; TCRdb gives TRBD1 as the D gene, but with no DNA this cannot be confirmed. This CDR3 comprises 14 residues. Germline CDR1 is SGHAT and CDR2 is FQNNGV. The chain's CDR3 is CASSFPSGSAEQFF.

The rearrangement links TRBV5-1 to TRBJ1-4. Germline values: CDR1 SGHRS, CDR2 YFSETQ. The CDR3 extends over 14 amino acids. The CDR3 sequence: CASSAWTANEKLFF. The whole variable domain, filled in from reference TRBV5-1 and TRBJ1-4, reads KAGVTQTPRYLIKTRGQQVTLSCSPISGHRSVSWYQQTPGQGLQFLFEYFSETQRNKGNFPGRFSGRQFSNSRSEMNVSTLELGDSALYLCASSAWTANEKLFFGSGTQLSVL.

CDR3 region: CASSQGRTVQETQYF. This chain uses TRBV14 with TRBJ2-5. Germline assignment: CDR1 SGHDN and CDR2 FVKESK. This CDR3 is 15 amino acids long.

The V gene is TRBV6-5, the J gene TRBJ2-7; TCRdb gives TRBD1 as the D gene, but with no DNA this cannot be confirmed. The V gene's germline CDR1 is MNHEY and CDR2 SVGAGI. This CDR3 is 14 amino acids long. CDR3 residues: CASSWTGRTYEQYF.

The rearrangement uses TRBV6-2 or TRBV6-3 and TRBJ2-1; TCRdb calls TRBD2, which cannot be checked without DNA. The CDR3 is 15 amino acids. Germline CDR1 is MNHEY and CDR2 is SVGEGT. CDR3 in amino acids: CASSSWPSGTNEQFF.

V and J are TRBV5-1 and TRBJ2-1. The CDR3 has 14 amino acids. Germline assignment: CDR1 SGHRS and CDR2 YFSETQ. CDR3 loop: CASSLAHPYNEQFF.

The J gene is TRBJ2-3, the V gene TRBV11-1; the D call of TRBD1 rests on TCRdb alone, since no DNA is present to check it. The CDR3 is made up of 14 amino acids. Germline CDR1 and CDR2: SGHAT and FQDESV (reference sequence). CDR3 region: CASTRTGVTDMQYF.

This sequence joins TRBV20-1 and TRBJ1-1. This CDR3 region has 12 residues. Germline V lookup: CDR1 DFQATT, CDR2 SNEGSKA (reference sequence). CDR3 sequence reads: CSARYAGTEAFF.

This chain links TRBV28 with TRBJ1-2; the TCRdb D gene call, TRBD1, has no DNA to confirm it. Per germline, CDR1 MDHEN and CDR2 SYDVKM. The CDR3 runs to 12 residues. The CDR3: CASRRTGYGYTF.

The chain couples TRBV14 to TRBJ2-3. The CDR3 runs to 14 residues. The V gene's germline CDR1 is SGHDN and CDR2 FVKESK. CDR3 protein: CASSQVGSTDTQYF.

This chain uses TRBV6-1 with TRBJ2-1; as DNA is missing, the TRBD2 call by TCRdb cannot be tested. This CDR3 contains 13 residues. CDR1 and CDR2 from the germline V gene are MNHNS and SASEGT. CDR3 amino acids: CAIPSGRSDEQFF.

This chain uses TRBV5-1 with TRBJ1-1. In germline, CDR1 is SGHRS, CDR2 YFSETQ. The CDR3 length is 17 residues. The CDR3: CASSLANPNRLNTEAFF.

J is TRBJ2-5 and V is TRBV5-6; TCRdb reports TRBD1, a call that lacks DNA to check it against. Germline-derived CDR1 and CDR2 are SGHDT and YYEEEE. The CDR3 is 18 amino acids. CDR3 in amino acids: CASSLARQRGGKQETQYF.